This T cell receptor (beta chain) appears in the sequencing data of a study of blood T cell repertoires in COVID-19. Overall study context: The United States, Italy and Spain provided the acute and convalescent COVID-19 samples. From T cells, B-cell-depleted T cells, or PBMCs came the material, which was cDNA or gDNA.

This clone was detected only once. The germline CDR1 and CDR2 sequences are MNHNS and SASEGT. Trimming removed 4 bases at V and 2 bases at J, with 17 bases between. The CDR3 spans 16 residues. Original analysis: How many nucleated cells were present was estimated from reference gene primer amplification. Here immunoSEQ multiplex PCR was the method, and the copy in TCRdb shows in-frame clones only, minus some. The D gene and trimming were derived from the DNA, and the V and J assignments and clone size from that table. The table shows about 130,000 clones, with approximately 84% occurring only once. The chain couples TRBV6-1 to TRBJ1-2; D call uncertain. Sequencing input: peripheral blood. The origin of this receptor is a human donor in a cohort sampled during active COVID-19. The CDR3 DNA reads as TGTGCCAGCAGTGTCCCGGTGGGCAGAGGGAACTATGGCTACACCTTC. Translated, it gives CASSVPVGRGNYGYTF.